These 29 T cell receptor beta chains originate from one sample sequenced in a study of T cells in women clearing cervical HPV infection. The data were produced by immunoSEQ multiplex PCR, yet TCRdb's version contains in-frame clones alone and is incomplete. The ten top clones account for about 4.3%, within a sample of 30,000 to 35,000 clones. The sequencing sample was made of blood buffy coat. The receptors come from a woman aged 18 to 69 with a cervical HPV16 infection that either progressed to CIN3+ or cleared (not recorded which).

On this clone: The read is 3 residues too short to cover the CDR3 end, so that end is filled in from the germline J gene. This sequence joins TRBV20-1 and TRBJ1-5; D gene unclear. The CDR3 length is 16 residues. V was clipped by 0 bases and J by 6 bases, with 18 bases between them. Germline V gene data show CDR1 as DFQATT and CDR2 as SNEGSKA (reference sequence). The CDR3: CSARDFMEDSGQPQHF. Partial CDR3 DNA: TGCAGTGCTAGAGATTTCATGGAGGATTCGGGTCAGCCC.

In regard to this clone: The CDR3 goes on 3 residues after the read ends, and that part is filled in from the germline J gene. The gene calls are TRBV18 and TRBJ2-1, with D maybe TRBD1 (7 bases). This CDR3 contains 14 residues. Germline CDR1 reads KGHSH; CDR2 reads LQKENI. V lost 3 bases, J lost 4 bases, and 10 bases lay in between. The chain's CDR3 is CASSPQGGYNEQFF. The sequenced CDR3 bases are TGTGCCAGCTCACCGCAGGGGGGATACAATGAG. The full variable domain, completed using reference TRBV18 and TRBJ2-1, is NAGVMQNPRHLVRRRGQEARLRCSPMKGHSHVYWYRQLPEEGLKFMVYLQKENIIDESGMPKERFSAEFPKEGPSILRIQQVVRGDSAAYFCASSPQGGYNEQFFGPGTRLTVL.

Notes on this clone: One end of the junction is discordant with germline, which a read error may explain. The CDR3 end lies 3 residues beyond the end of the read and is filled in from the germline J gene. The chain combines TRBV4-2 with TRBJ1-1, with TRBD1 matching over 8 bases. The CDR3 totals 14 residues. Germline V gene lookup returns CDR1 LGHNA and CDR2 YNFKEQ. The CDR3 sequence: CASSHSQGAREAFF. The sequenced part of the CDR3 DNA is TGCGCCAGCAGCCATTCCCAGGGGGCCCGAGAA.

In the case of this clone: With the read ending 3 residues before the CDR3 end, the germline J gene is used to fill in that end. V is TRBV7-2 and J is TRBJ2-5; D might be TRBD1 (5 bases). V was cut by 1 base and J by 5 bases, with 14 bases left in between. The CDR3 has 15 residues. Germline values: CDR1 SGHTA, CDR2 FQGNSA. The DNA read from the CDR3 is TGTGCCAGCAGCTTAGTTTGGGGCCCCAAGGAGACC. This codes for CASSLVWGPKET. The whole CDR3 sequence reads CASSLVWGPKETQYF.

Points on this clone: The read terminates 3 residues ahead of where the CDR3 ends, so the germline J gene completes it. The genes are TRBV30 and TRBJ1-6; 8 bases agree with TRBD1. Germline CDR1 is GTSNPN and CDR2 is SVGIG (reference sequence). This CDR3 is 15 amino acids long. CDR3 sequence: CAWREDLYRGTPLHF. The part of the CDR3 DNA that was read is TGTGCCTGGAGAGAGGATCTCTACAGGGGGACTCCC.

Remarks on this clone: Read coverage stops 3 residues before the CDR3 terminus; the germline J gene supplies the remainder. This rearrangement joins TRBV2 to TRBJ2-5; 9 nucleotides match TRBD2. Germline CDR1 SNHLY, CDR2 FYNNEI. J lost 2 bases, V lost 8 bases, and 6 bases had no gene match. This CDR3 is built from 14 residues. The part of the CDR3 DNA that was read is TGTGCCAGCCGTGGGGGACTAGCACAAGAGACC. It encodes CASRGGLAQET. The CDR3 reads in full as CASRGGLAQETQYF.

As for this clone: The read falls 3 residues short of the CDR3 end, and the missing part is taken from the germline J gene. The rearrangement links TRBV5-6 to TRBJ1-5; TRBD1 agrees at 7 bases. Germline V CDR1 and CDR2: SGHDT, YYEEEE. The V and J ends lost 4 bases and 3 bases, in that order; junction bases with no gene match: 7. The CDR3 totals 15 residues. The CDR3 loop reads CASSGRTGFNQPQHF. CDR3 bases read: TGTGCCAGCAGCGGAAGGACAGGTTTCAATCAGCCC.

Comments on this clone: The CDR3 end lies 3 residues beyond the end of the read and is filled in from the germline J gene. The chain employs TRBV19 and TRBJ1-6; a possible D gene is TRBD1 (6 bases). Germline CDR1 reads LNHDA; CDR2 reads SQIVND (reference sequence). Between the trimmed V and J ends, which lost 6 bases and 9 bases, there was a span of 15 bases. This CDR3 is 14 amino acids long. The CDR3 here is CASREGVTSSPLHF. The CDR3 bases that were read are TGTGCCAGTAGGGAGGGGGTGACGAGTTCACCC.

The CDR3 bases that were read are TGTGCCAGCAGTGAAGGGGGCGGGGGGGCGCTTGAGACC. Amino acids: CASSEGGGGALET. The CDR3 reads in full as CASSEGGGGALETQYF. This rearrangement joins TRBV6-1 to TRBJ2-5; 9 bases are a match to TRBD2. The read is 3 residues too short to cover the CDR3 end, so that end is filled in from the germline J gene. The CDR3 consists of 16 residues. V lost 1 base to trimming and J lost 5 bases; unmatched junction nucleotides: 8. CDR1 and CDR2 (germline): MNHNS, SASEGT.

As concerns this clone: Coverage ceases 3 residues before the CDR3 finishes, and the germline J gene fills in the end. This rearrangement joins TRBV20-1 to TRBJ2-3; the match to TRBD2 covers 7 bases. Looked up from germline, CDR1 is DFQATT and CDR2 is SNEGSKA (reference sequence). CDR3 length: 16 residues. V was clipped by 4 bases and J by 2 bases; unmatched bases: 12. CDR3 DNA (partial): TGCAGTGCTATACGGGTGACGGGGGGATCCACAGATACG. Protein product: CSAIRVTGGSTDT. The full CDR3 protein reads CSAIRVTGGSTDTQYF.

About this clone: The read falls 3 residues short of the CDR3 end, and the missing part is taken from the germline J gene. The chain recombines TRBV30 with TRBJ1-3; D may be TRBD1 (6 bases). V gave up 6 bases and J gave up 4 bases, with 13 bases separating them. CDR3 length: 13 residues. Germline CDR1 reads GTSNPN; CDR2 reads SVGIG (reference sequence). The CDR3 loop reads CACKLGAGNTIYF. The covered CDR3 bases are TGTGCCTGCAAGTTGGGGGCAGGAAACACC.

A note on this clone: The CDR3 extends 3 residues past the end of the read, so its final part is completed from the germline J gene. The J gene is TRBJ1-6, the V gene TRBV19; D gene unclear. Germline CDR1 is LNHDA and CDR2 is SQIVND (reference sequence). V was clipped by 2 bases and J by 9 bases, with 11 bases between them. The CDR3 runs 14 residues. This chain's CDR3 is CASSIPGSPSPLHF. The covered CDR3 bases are TGTGCCAGTAGTATACCGGGGTCGCCTTCACCC.

CDR3 loop: CASLSSGPAYNEQFF. The part of the CDR3 DNA that was read is TGTGCCAGCCTTTCTAGCGGGCCCGCCTACAATGAG. The chain recombines TRBV2 with TRBJ2-1; 8 bases match TRBD2. Coverage ceases 3 residues before the CDR3 finishes, and the germline J gene fills in the end. The CDR3 has 15 residues. Germline V gene lookup returns CDR1 SNHLY and CDR2 FYNNEI. After removal of 8 bases from V and 2 bases from J, the junction contained 8 bases not matched to a gene.

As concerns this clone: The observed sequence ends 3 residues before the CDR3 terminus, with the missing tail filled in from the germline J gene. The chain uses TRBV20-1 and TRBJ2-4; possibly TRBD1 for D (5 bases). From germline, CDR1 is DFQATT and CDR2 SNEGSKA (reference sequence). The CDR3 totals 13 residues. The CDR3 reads CSASHVREETQYF. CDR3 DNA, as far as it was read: TGCAGTGCTAGTCATGTCAGGGAAGAGACT.

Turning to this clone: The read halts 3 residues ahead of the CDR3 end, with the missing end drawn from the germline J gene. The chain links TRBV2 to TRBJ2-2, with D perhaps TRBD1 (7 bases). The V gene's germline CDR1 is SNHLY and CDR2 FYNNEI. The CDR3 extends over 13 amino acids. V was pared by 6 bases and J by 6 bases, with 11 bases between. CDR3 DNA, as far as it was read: TGTGCCAGCAGCCGCAGGGGGGCCGGGGAG. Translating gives CASSRRGAGE. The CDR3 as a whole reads CASSRRGAGELFF.

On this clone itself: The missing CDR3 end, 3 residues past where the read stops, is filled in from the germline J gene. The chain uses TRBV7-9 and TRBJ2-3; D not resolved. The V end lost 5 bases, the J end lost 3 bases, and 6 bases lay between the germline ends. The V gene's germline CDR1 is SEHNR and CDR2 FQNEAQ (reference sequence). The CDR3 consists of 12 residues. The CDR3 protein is CASSRGTDTQYF. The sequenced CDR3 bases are TGTGCCAGCAGCCGAGGTACAGATACG.

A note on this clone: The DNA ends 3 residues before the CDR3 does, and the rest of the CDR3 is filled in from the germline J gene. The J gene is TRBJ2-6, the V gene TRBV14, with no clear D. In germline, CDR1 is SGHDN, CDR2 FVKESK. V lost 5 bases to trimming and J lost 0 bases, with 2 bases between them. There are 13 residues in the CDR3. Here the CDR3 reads CASSYSGANVLTF. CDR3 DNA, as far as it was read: TGTGCCAGCAGCTACTCTGGGGCCAACGTC.

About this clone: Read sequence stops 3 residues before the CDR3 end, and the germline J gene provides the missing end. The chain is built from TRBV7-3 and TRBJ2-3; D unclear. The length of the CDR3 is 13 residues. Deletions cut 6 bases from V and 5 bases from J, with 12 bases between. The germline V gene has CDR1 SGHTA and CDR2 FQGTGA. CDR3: CASSLSDLDTQYF. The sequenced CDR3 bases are TGTGCCAGCAGTTTATCAGATCTAGATACG. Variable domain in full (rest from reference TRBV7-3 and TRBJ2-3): GAGVSQTPSNKVTEKGKYVELRCDPISGHTALYWYRQSLGQGPEFLIYFQGTGAADDSGLPNDRFFAVRPEGSVSTLKIQRTERGDSAVYLCASSLSDLDTQYFGPGTRLTVL.

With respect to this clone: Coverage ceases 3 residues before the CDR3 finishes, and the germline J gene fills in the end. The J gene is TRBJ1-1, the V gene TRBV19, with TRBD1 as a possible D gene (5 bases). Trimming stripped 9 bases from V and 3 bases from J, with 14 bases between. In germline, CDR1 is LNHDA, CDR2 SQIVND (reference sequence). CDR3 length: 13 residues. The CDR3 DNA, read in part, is TGTGCCAGCTCAGGGTTCACGGACACTGAA. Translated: CASSGFTDTE. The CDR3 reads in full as CASSGFTDTEAFF.

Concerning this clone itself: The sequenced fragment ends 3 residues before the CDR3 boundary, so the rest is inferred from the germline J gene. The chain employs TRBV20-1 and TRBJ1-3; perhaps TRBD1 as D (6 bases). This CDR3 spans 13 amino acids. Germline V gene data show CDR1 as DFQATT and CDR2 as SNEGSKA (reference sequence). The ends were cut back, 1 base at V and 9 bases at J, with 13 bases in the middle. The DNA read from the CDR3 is TGCAGTGCTAGAGGGGGTCAGGGGAGCACC. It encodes CSARGGQGST. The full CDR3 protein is CSARGGQGSTIYF.

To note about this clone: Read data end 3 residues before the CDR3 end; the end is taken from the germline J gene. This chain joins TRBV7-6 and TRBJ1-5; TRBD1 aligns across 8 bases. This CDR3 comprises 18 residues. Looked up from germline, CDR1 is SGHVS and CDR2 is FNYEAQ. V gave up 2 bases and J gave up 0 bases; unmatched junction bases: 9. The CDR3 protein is CASSLLPTGDDSNQPQHF. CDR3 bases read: TGTGCCAGCAGCTTACTCCCGACAGGGGATGATAGCAATCAGCCC.

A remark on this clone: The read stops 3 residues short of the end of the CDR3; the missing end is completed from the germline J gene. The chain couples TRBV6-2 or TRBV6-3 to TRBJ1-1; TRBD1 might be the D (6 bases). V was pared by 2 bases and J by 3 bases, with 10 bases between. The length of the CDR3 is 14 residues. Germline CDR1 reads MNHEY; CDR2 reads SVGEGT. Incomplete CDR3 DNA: TGTGCCAGCAGTTACCGCAGGGGCGACACTGAA. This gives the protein CASSYRRGDTE. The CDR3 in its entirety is CASSYRRGDTEAFF.

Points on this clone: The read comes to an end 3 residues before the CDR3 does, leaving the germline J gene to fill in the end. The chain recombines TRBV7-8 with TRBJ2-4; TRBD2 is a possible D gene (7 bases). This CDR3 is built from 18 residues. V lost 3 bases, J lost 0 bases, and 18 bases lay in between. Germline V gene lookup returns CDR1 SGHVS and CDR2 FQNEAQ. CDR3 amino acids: CASSLDRRGGLAKNIQYF. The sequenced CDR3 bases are TGTGCCAGCAGCTTGGACCGGAGGGGGGGACTAGCCAAAAACATT.

CDR3 bases read: TGTGCCAGCAGCTTAGCGCTTGACAGTGGACAGCCC. Its translation is CASSLALDSGQP. The whole CDR3 region reads CASSLALDSGQPQHF. The rearrangement joins TRBV7-9 to TRBJ1-5, with D tentatively TRBD1 (5 bases). The CDR3 end lies 3 residues beyond the end of the read and is filled in from the germline J gene. Germline V CDR1 and CDR2: SEHNR, FQNEAQ (reference sequence). The V and J ends lost 0 bases and 7 bases respectively, with 13 bases between them. This CDR3 has 15 residues.

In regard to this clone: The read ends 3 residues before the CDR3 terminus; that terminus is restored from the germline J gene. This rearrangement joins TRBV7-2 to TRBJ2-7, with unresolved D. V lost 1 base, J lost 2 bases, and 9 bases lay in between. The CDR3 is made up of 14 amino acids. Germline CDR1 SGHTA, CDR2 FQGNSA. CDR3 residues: CASSLGPRPYEQYF. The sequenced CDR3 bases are TGTGCCAGCAGCTTAGGCCCTAGACCCTACGAG.

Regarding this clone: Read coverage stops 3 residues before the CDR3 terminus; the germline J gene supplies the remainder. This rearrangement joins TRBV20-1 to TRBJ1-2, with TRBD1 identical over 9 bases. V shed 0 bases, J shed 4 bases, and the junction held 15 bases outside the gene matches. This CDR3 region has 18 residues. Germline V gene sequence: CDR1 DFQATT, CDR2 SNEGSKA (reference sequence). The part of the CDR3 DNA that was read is TGCAGTGCTAGAGATCCCTCGGGGAGGACAGGGGATACCTATGGC. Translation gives CSARDPSGRTGDTYG. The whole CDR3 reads CSARDPSGRTGDTYGYTF.

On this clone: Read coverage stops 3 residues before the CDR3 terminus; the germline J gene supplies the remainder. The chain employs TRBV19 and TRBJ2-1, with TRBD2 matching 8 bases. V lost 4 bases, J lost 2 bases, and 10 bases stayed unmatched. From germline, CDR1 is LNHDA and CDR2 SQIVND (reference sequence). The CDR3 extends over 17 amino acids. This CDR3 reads CASSKNLAGLTYNEQFF. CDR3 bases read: TGTGCCAGTAGTAAGAACCTAGCGGGTCTTACCTACAATGAG.

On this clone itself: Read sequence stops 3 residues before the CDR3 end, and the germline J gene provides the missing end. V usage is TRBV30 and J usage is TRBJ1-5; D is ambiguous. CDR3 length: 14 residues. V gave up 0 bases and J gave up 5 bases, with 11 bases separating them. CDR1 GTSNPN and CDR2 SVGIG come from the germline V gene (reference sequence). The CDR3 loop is CAWSVVLGDQPQHF. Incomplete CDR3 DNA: TGTGCCTGGAGTGTAGTACTCGGTGATCAGCCC.

CDR3 amino acids: CASRSFYGYTF. The DNA read from the CDR3 is TGTGCCAGCAGATCCTTCTATGGC. The chain is built from TRBV6-2 or TRBV6-3 and TRBJ1-2, with no clear D. The read terminates 3 residues before the CDR3 end, so the remaining end is supplied by the germline J gene. CDR1 is MNHEY, CDR2 SVGEGT, per germline. The CDR3 runs 11 residues. The V end lost 6 bases, the J end lost 4 bases, and 6 bases lay between the germline ends.